Included here is one T cell receptor beta chain sequence, with context. Its specificity is unknown. No fewer than 6 million PBMCs went into each sample. Germline lookup yields CDR1 KGHDR and CDR2 SFDVKD. V shed 4 bases and J shed 11 bases, with 22 bases lying between them. This CDR3 has 15 amino acids. This sample was taken from a study of blood T cells in healthy people across ages. Overall study results and limits: Donors of long life had a larger count of naive CD4+ cells and greater diversity than aged donors. Age showed a roughly linear inverse relationship with TCR beta diversity per million T cells.

It was with a sample-barcoded 5' primer and a J-beta primer mix that a second PCR of roughly 6 to 11 cycles was run. One entry per CDR3 protein results from TCRdb running MiXCR on the 5' RACE reads. The sample lists around 1,700,000 distinct CDR3 sequences; 28% were seen once. This receptor was taken from a woman in her thirties in good health. The chain employs TRBV24-1 and TRBJ2-5, with D maybe TRBD1 (5 bases). The sample comprised blood. The CDR3: CATSEGGQPQNEQYF. The CDR3 nucleotides are TGTGCCACCAGTGAGGGCGGACAACCACAAAATGAGCAGTACTTC.